The present T cell receptor (beta chain) was sequenced within a study of T cell repertoires in cytomegalovirus infection. About the study: CMV epitopes that were recently identified and HLA-C-restricted were used alongside well-studied HLA-B-restricted ones. Carrying CMV and the relevant HLA type showed in public TCR beta signatures. Study-wide results and caveats: HLA-C-restricted CMV-specific TCR beta clonotypes prevailed in the ex vivo response.

From germline, CDR1 is MNHNY and CDR2 SVGAGI (reference sequence). The V gene lost 2 bases and the J gene lost 0 bases, with 11 bases spanning the gap. The CDR3 is 17 amino acids. The count of this clonotype is one. What it binds is unknown. TCRdb re-derived calls from the reads in MiXCR, one entry per CDR3 protein. Counted here are fewer than 950,000 distinct CDR3 sequences, about 30% occurring once; the ten biggest clones make up around 12%. This sequence joins TRBV6-6 and TRBJ1-6; D may be TRBD1 (5 bases). The sequence was obtained from a human donor in good health (CMV status not recorded). Some clones in this sample may be carry-over from other donors' samples. The material was cultured CD8+ T cells from PBMCs, obtained from culture after CMV antigen stimulation. The CDR3 DNA is TGTGCCAGCAGTTACCTTTGGCAGGGCTCCTATAATTCACCCCTCCACTTT. Residues: CASSYLWQGSYNSPLHF.